One sample yielded the 22 T cell receptor beta chains listed below, sequenced in a study of T cells in Graves' hyperthyroidism and ophthalmopathy. There were TCR beta CDR3 regions amplified from RNA transcripts. The study used the HTBI primer set for a first-round RT-PCR of the TCR CDR3. MiXCR, run by TCRdb on the multiplex PCR reads, gives a single entry per CDR3 protein. In the table there are 300,000 to 450,000 distinct CDR3 sequences, around a quarter of which are singletons. The specimen sequenced was blood. The receptors were gathered from a man between 45 and 60 years old with Graves' hyperthyroidism.

This clonotype was observed many times. CDR3 nucleotides: TGTGCCAGCAGTGAAGCGCTCCCTAGCGATCACAATGAGCAGTTCTTC. It specifies CASSEALPSDHNEQFF. The V gene is TRBV2, the J gene TRBJ2-1, with a weak D call TRBD2 (6 bases). CDR1 is SNHLY, CDR2 FYNNEI, per germline. The CDR3 is made up of 16 amino acids. Trimming took off 0 bases at V and 5 bases at J, with 14 bases between the two ends.

A note on this clonotype: Just one base apart from a much larger clone, this may be a read error. J is TRBJ2-7 and V is TRBV2; D may be TRBD1 (5 bases). The germline CDR1 and CDR2 sequences are SNHLY and FYNNEI. The CDR3 loop spans 12 amino acids. The germline V and J ends were trimmed by 3 bases and 6 bases, with 9 bases remaining between them. The CDR3 loop reads CASSDWGSEQYF. The CDR3 nucleotides are TGTGCCAGCAGTGATTGGGGCTCCGAGCAGTACTTC. The full variable domain, its missing parts supplied by reference TRBV2 and TRBJ2-7, is EPEVTQTPSHQVTQMGQEVILRCVPISNHLYFYWYRQILGQKVEFLVSFYNNEISEKSEIFDDQFSVERPDGSNFTLKIRSTKLEDSAMYFCASSDWGSEQYFGPGTRLTVT.

A few counts support this clonotype. The chain joins TRBV27 to TRBJ1-5, with TRBD1 as a possible D gene (5 bases). V lost 3 bases, J lost 5 bases, and 20 bases lay in between. The CDR3 spans 17 residues. Germline-derived CDR1 and CDR2 are MNHEY and SMNVEV (reference sequence). CDR3 in amino acids: CASSLSEGTTGYQPQHF. The DNA of the CDR3 is TGTGCCAGCAGTTTGAGTGAGGGGACGACGGGCTATCAGCCCCAGCATTTT.

In its sample, this clonotype was seen a few times. The V gene is TRBV3-1, the J gene TRBJ2-7; 12 bases are a match to TRBD2. The CDR3 is 15 residues long. Germline V CDR1 and CDR2: LGHDT, YNNKEL (reference sequence). The V segment lost 4 bases and the J segment 9 bases; nucleotides outside the gene matches: 10. CDR3: CASSLTSGRPIGQYF. CDR3 DNA: TGTGCCAGCAGCCTGACTAGCGGGAGACCGATAGGGCAGTACTTC.

In this sample, this clonotype turned up once. Possible read error: a much larger clone is one base away. The chain couples TRBV29-1 to TRBJ1-2; 7 bases match TRBD1. Germline values: CDR1 SQVTM, CDR2 ANQGSEA. The CDR3 totals 13 residues. The CDR3 reads CGVRPGQLYGYTF. DNA for the CDR3: TGCGGCGTCAGACCGGGACAGCTCTATGGCTACACCTTC.

This clonotype appeared once. V gene TRBV5-1 combines with J gene TRBJ2-1; possibly TRBD2 for D (6 bases). This CDR3 has 16 amino acids. The germline V gene encodes CDR1 SGHRS and CDR2 YFSETQ. V was trimmed by 4 bases and J by 1 base, leaving 15 bases between them. CDR3 residues: CASSVGLGLSYNEQFF. The DNA for the CDR3 is TGCGCCAGCAGCGTGGGACTGGGACTTTCCTACAATGAGCAGTTCTTC.

The V gene is TRBV2, the J gene TRBJ1-1; D is unresolved. Germline CDR1 is SNHLY and CDR2 is FYNNEI. V shed 8 bases and J shed 8 bases, with 12 bases lying between them. This CDR3 has 11 amino acids. The DNA of the CDR3 is TGTGCCAGCTCCGAGTTTCGAGAAGCTTTCTTT. Translating gives CASSEFREAFF.

This chain links TRBV28 with TRBJ2-2, with 10 bases that match TRBD2. Germline V gives CDR1 MDHEN, CDR2 SYDVKM. Germline trimming cut 6 bases from V and 1 base from J; bases unmatched to any gene: 8. The CDR3 runs to 17 residues. The CDR3: CASSHLRLAGNTGELFF. The CDR3 DNA follows: TGTGCCAGCAGCCACCTTCGACTAGCGGGGAACACCGGGGAGCTGTTTTTT.

J is TRBJ1-2 and V is TRBV20-1; D unresolved. The CDR3 is 11 amino acids. Germline CDR1 DFQATT, CDR2 SNEGSKA (reference sequence). Trimming removed 1 base from V and 4 bases from J, with 4 bases in between. The DNA for the CDR3 is TGCAGTGCTAGAGTCACCTATGGCTACACCTTC. It translates to CSARVTYGYTF.

There are many counts of this clonotype. The chain employs TRBV18 and TRBJ2-5; 8 bases are a match to TRBD1. CDR1 KGHSH and CDR2 LQKENI come from the germline V gene. The CDR3 is made up of 12 amino acids. With V trimmed by 8 bases and J by 1 base, 0 bases remained unmatched. The CDR3 coding sequence is TGTGCCAGCGGACAGGGCCAAGAGACCCAGTACTTC. This encodes CASGQGQETQYF. The complete variable domain, with remaining parts taken from reference TRBV18 and TRBJ2-5, reads NAGVMQNPRHLVRRRGQEARLRCSPMKGHSHVYWYRQLPEEGLKFMVYLQKENIIDESGMPKERFSAEFPKEGPSILRIQQVVRGDSAAYFCASGQGQETQYFGPGTRLLVL.

This clonotype was recorded once. The chain couples TRBV3-1 to TRBJ1-1; unclear D gene. Germline V CDR1 and CDR2: LGHDT, YNNKEL (reference sequence). The CDR3 runs to 12 residues. Trimming pared 4 bases from V and 11 bases from J, leaving 14 bases between. CDR3 DNA sequence: TGTGCCAGCAGCCCGGGTGGGCAGAGGGCTTTCTTT. Its translation is CASSPGGQRAFF.

This clonotype showed up many times. The V call is TRBV27, the J call TRBJ1-1; 7 bases line up with TRBD1. The V gene's germline CDR1 is MNHEY and CDR2 SMNVEV (reference sequence). The V and J ends lost 5 bases and 0 bases, in that order; junction bases with no gene match: 6. The CDR3 loop spans 15 amino acids. The DNA of the CDR3 is TGTGCCAGCAGTCCAGGGGGGCGGTTGAACACTGAAGCTTTCTTT. Its protein product is CASSPGGRLNTEAFF.

This clonotype was recorded at least ten times. This chain joins TRBV28 and TRBJ2-4; TRBD2 agrees at 7 bases. The length of the CDR3 is 14 residues. V lost 3 bases, J lost 6 bases, and 5 bases stayed unmatched. Germline V lookup: CDR1 MDHEN, CDR2 SYDVKM. In DNA form, the CDR3 reads TGTGCCAGCAGTTTTTGGGGGGGAGGAAACATTCAGTACTTC. This encodes CASSFWGGGNIQYF.

In its sample, this clonotype was seen a few times. This chain links TRBV18 with TRBJ2-3; D unresolved. The CDR3 has 15 amino acids. Germline CDR1 reads KGHSH; CDR2 reads LQKENI. The V end lost 5 bases, the J end lost 1 base, and 13 bases lay between the germline ends. The CDR3: CASSRSQPGTDTQYF. The DNA for the CDR3 is TGTGCCAGCTCAAGGTCCCAGCCGGGCACAGATACGCAGTATTTT.

This clonotype has only one observation. A much larger clone lies a single base off, so this may be a read error. V is TRBV13 and J is TRBJ2-3; D gene ambiguous. Germline V lookup: CDR1 PRHDT, CDR2 FYEKMQ (reference sequence). The CDR3 runs to 13 residues. This CDR3 is CASSLDGTDTRYF. Written as DNA, the CDR3 is TGTGCCAGCAGCTTGGACGGCACAGATACGCGGTATTTT. Combining the CDR3 with reference TRBV13 and TRBJ2-3 gives the whole variable domain AAGVIQSPRHLIKEKRETATLKCYPIPRHDTVYWYQQGPGQDPQFLISFYEKMQSDKGSIPDRFSAQQFSDYHSELNMSSLELGDSALYFCASSLDGTDTRYFGPGTRLTVL.

In its sample, this clonotype was seen many times. This chain uses TRBV28 with TRBJ1-2, with D maybe TRBD1 (5 bases). The germline CDR1 and CDR2 sequences are MDHEN and SYDVKM. The V end was cut by 3 bases, the J end by 5 bases, with 13 bases between. The length of the CDR3 is 14 residues. Here the CDR3 reads CASSFGAGLYGYTF. The CDR3 bases are TGTGCCAGCAGTTTCGGGGCGGGACTGTATGGCTACACCTTC.

This clonotype has a handful of counts. V and J are TRBV20-1 and TRBJ2-7, with 7 bases matching TRBD1. J was trimmed by 0 bases and V by 3 bases; bases with no gene match: 5. The CDR3 is 14 amino acids. Germline loops: CDR1 DFQATT, CDR2 SNEGSKA (reference sequence). CDR3 amino acids: CSASPRQGSYEQYF. The CDR3 DNA is TGCAGTGCTAGCCCTAGACAGGGCTCCTACGAGCAGTACTTC.

J is TRBJ2-3 and V is TRBV7-9; TRBD2 matches at 8 bases. The germline V gene encodes CDR1 SEHNR and CDR2 FQNEAQ (reference sequence). The J segment lost 5 bases and the V segment lost 4 bases, leaving 8 bases of the junction unmatched. The CDR3 sequence is 15 residues long. This chain's CDR3 is CASSSPAGARDTQYF. The CDR3, as DNA: TGTGCCAGCAGCTCCCCAGCGGGAGCGAGAGATACGCAGTATTTT.

With regard to this clonotype: One end of the junction varies from germline; a read error may be responsible. The chain carries TRBV27 and TRBJ1-5; 10 bases map to TRBD1. Per germline, CDR1 MNHEY and CDR2 SMNVEV (reference sequence). This CDR3 region has 17 residues. CDR3 sequence: CASSLSAGQGSNQPQRF. The CDR3 nucleotides are TGTGCCAGCAGTTTATCGGCGGGACAGGGGAGCAATCAGCCCCAGCGTTTT.

This chain connects TRBV28 to TRBJ2-7; D is perhaps TRBD1 (6 bases). Trimming pared 10 bases from V and 1 base from J, leaving 14 bases between. There are 13 residues in the CDR3. Germline V gene data show CDR1 as MDHEN and CDR2 as SYDVKM. The CDR3 sequence: CATRTDPSYEQYF. The CDR3 DNA follows: TGTGCCACCAGGACAGACCCTTCCTACGAGCAGTACTTC.

The rearrangement uses TRBV27 and TRBJ1-1; a possible D gene is TRBD1 (6 bases). The V gene lost 7 bases and the J gene lost 5 bases, with 20 bases spanning the gap. Germline V CDR1 and CDR2: MNHEY, SMNVEV (reference sequence). The CDR3 contains 15 residues. The CDR3 DNA is TGTGCCAGCATGAGTGGGGGCTCAACCGGGACTGAAGCTTTCTTT. Amino acid sequence: CASMSGGSTGTEAFF.

This clonotype was recorded at least ten times. The chain joins TRBV27 to TRBJ2-2; 8 nucleotides agree with TRBD2. The V gene end was trimmed by 3 bases and the J gene end by 6 bases; junction bases not matched to a gene: 6. This CDR3 is 15 amino acids long. Germline V gives CDR1 MNHEY, CDR2 SMNVEV (reference sequence). The CDR3 DNA reads as TGTGCCAGCAGTTTTTTTGCTAGCGGGTCCGGGGAGCTGTTTTTT. Its translation is CASSFFASGSGELFF.